Listed here is a single TCR beta chain. The antigen remains unidentified. Because the library targeted alpha chains, this beta chain is an off-target read whose size means little. This entry comes from a study of spatial heterogeneity in lung cancer. Regarding the study as a whole: In tumors, expanded intratumoral alpha and beta TCR counts tracked mutation counts.

The time point here: sample taken at primary tumor resection. Trimming removed 0 bases from V and 10 bases from J; junction bases left unmatched: 8. This CDR3 has 15 amino acids. CDR1 and CDR2 (germline): SGHTA, FQGNSA. One entry per CDR3 protein, called by TCRdb with MiXCR from the 5' RACE reads. In the table there are over 10,000 distinct CDR3 sequences, more than 5% of which are singletons. The rearrangement uses TRBV7-2 and TRBJ2-1, with 8 bases identical to TRBD1. This specimen was lung tumor tissue, taken at surgery. The origin of this receptor is a female donor with early-stage non-small cell lung cancer. The CDR3 bases are TGTGCCAGCAGCTTAGCCCCGGACAGGGCTGCGGAGCAGTTCTTC. It yields the protein CASSLAPDRAAEQFF.